This T cell receptor (beta chain) was captured by sequencing in a study of vaccination and CD4 T cells after COVID-19. Study overall: Overlapping spike peptides of SARS-CoV-2, HCoV-NL63, HCoV-OC43 and HCoV-229E stimulated the cells.

Regarding treatment: approximately nine-day PBMC culture with coronavirus spike peptide pools or control peptides (ViraFEST assay). Each well held around 2 million PBMCs in IL-2 (around 10 IU/ml) medium with about 10 ug/ml peptide pools. The Oncomine TCR Beta short-read assay sequenced DNA from cultured CD4+ T cells. TCRdb fed the PCR reads into MiXCR, producing one record per CDR3 protein. This table holds 15,000 to 17,000 distinct CDR3 sequences, 45% to 60% found once. With respect to this clonotype: Its antigen is currently unknown.

Whole-study findings and limits: In convalescent patients, 304 of 307 vaccine-specific clones were mono-reactive for SARS-CoV-2 spike.

Germline V gene lookup returns CDR1 SNHLY and CDR2 FYNNEI. The germline V and J ends were trimmed by 0 bases and 0 bases, with 12 bases remaining between them. This CDR3 is built from 16 residues. This chain links TRBV2 with TRBJ2-7; D gene unclear. The origin of this receptor is a human donor who had recovered from COVID-19. The material sequenced was CD4+ T cells from blood, cultured in vitro. The CDR3 loop reads CASSEARTLSSYEQYF. CDR3 DNA sequence: TGTGCCAGCAGTGAAGCACGGACCTTGAGCTCCTACGAGCAGTACTTC.